Listed below are T cell receptor beta chains from one sample, sequenced in a study of Ad26.COV2.S vaccination and SARS-CoV-2 variants. The repertoire was sequenced with immunoSEQ multiplex PCR; TCRdb's copy has only in-frame clones and lacks some. The sample shows 400,000 to 500,000 clones, roughly 90% of them seen only once. Sequencing used peripheral blood, obtained in a trial of Ad26.COV2.S vaccine versus placebo. The receptor set was obtained from a person between 18 and 65 years old who received the Ad26.COV2.S COVID-19 vaccine or a placebo. CDR3s include the opening cysteine and the closing phenylalanine or tryptophan. The order of the fields is V gene, J gene, CDR3 protein.

TRBV3-1/TRBV3-2,TRBJ1-2,CASSPAEGTYYTF
TRBV12-3/TRBV12-4,TRBJ1-4,CASSFGPAAKLFF
TRBV6-6,TRBJ2-2,CASSYGGVTGELFF
TRBV12-3/TRBV12-4,TRBJ1-1,CASNGQGGEAFF
TRBV12-3/TRBV12-4,TRBJ2-7,CASTGTPYEQYF
TRBV6-5,TRBJ1-2,CASTPGGVSYGYTF
TRBV6-1,TRBJ2-7,CASSEAPPSGGRYEQYF
TRBV14,TRBJ2-1,CASSQVSPESYNEQFF
TRBV14,TRBJ2-7,CASSVGQPQYF
TRBV7-3,TRBJ2-6,CASSLGHFFSGANVLTF
TRBV6-1,TRBJ1-2,CASSEVDSANPYGYTF
TRBV10-1,TRBJ2-1,CASSEGGQAYNEQFF
TRBV5-1,TRBJ2-5,CASSASISQETQYF
TRBV9,TRBJ2-3,CASSGRGLGVASRDTQYF
TRBV7-2,TRBJ2-3,CASSPRPGTDTQYF
TRBV6-5,TRBJ1-5,CASSYQRHSNQPQHF
TRBV19,TRBJ2-7,CASSIGGNEQYF
TRBV9,TRBJ2-5,CASSVGIGGAPGTQYF
TRBV29-1,TRBJ2-2,CSESKRTRQNTGELFF
TRBV7-2,TRBJ1-6,CASSPRIGTGRGSPLHF
TRBV4-2,TRBJ2-2,CASSLSGGPTGELFF
TRBV14,TRBJ2-3,CASSLLMGSTDTQYF
TRBV19,TRBJ2-2,CASSRGQGRIGELFF
TRBV5-4,TRBJ2-7,CASTPQGRHEQYF
TRBV11-2,TRBJ1-1,CASSLEGAPEAFF
TRBV3-1/TRBV3-2,TRBJ2-3,CASSLEWGQDTQYF
TRBV19,TRBJ2-2,CASSPGSRGAGELFF
TRBV7-2,TRBJ2-5,CATGTVRQETQYF
TRBV6-5,TRBJ2-5,CASSYRGRKETQYF